This TCR beta chain is from a study of T-cell reconstitution after alpha-beta-depleted transplantation in children. Study-wide results and limits: At day 60, the high TCRbeta diversity found in some patients originated from recipient T cells and thymic progenitors that had survived. By one year post-transplant, T-cell counts and diversity largely arose from T cells that were newly produced. By about two months after transplant, alpha-beta T cells reportedly arose from several hundred graft clones that had expanded.

Unique molecular identifiers tagged the TCRbeta library. TCRdb redid the calling of the PCR reads with MiXCR, one entry per CDR3 protein. The top ten clones hold around two fifths of a sample with hundreds of thousands of distinct CDR3 sequences, 15% to 20% of them seen once. The sample holds a few counts of this clonotype. The antigen remains unidentified. This CDR3 spans 15 amino acids. Germline V lookup: CDR1 SGHRS, CDR2 YFSETQ. J gave up 6 bases and V 5 bases, and 9 bases lay outside the gene matches. The sequences come from PBMCs, mostly from graft donor cells, collected 360 days after TCRalphabeta/CD19-depleted stem cell transplant. This rearrangement joins TRBV5-1 to TRBJ2-1, with TRBD1 identical over 9 bases. This sequence was found in a male patient between 2 and 15 years old who had a stem cell transplant for acute lymphoblastic leukemia, so the T cells may come from the graft donor. DNA for the CDR3: TGCGCCAGCAGACCAGGGACAGGGAGAGTCAATGAGCAGTTCTTC. Residues: CASRPGTGRVNEQFF.